This T cell receptor beta chain was captured in a study of identical twins. Study-level results: Twins' surplus sharing was weaker for beta out-of-frame sequences.

This clonotype has only a few counts. Its antigen is unidentified. One entry per CDR3 protein results from TCRdb running MiXCR on the 5' RACE reads. The profile shows some 500,000 distinct CDR3 sequences, roughly 9.9% of them singletons. Germline CDR1 MNHEY, CDR2 SVGAGI. The CDR3 totals 14 residues. Trimming cost V 4 bases and J 5 bases, with 11 bases left between them. The data also belong to a second study, concerning yellow fever vaccine responses in identical twins.

The chain is built from TRBV6-5 and TRBJ1-4; possible D gene TRBD1, 6 bases. The sample consisted of PBMCs. This receptor was identified in a woman younger than 30 in good health. The CDR3, as DNA: TGTGCCAGCAGTTTCGGACAGATAAATGAAAAACTGTTTTTT. Its translation is CASSFGQINEKLFF.